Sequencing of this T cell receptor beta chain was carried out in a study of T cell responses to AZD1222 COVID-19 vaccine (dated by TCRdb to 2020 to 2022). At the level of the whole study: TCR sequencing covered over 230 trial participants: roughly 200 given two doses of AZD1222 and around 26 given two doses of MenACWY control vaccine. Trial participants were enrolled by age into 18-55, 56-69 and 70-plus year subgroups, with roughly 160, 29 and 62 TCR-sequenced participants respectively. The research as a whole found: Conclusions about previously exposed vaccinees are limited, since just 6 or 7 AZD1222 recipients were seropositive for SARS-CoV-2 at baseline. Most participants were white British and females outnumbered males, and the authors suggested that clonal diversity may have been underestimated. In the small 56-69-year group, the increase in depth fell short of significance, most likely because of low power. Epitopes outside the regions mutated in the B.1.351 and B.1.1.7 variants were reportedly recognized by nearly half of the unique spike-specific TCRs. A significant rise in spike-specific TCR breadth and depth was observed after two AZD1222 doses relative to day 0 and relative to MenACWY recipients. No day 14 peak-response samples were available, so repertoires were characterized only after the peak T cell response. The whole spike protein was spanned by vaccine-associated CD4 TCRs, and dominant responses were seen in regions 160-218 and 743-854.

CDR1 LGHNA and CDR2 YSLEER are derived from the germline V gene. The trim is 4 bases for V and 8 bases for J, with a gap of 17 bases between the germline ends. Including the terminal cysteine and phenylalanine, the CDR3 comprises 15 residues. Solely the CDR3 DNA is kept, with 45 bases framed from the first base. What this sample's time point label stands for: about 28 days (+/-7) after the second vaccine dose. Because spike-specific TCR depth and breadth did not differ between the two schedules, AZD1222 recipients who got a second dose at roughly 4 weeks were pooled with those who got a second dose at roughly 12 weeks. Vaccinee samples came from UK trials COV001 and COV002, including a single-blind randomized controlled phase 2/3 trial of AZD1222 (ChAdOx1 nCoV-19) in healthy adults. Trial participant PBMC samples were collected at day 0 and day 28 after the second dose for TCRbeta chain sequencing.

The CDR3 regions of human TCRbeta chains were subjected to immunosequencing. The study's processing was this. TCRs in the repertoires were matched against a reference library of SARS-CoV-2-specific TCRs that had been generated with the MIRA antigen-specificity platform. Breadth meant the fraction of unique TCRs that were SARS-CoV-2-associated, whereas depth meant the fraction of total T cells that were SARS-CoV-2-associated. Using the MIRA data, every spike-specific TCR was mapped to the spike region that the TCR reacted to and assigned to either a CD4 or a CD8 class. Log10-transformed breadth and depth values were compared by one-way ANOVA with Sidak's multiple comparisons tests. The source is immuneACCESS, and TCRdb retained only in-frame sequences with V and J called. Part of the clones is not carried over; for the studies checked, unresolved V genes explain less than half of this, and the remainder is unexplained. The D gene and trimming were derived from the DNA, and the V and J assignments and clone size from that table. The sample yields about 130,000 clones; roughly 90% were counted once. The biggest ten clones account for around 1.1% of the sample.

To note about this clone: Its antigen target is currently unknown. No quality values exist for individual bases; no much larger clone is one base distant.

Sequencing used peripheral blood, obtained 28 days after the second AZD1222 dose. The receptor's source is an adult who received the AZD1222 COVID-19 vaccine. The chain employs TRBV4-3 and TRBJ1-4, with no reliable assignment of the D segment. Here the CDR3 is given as CASSLTTQEVEKLFF. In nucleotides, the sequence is TGCGCCAGCAGCCTGACGACTCAGGAGGTCGAAAAACTGTTTTTT.